The entry below gives a single T cell receptor (beta chain) sequence along with its context. This entry belongs to a study of blood T cell repertoires in COVID-19. Overall study context: Samples came from the United States, Italy and Spain, spanning acute and convalescent COVID-19. T cells, B-cell-depleted T cells, or PBMCs supplied cDNA or gDNA.

The germline CDR1 and CDR2 sequences are MNHNS and SASEGT. Trimming removed 3 bases from V and 4 bases from J; junction bases left unmatched: 2. This CDR3 region has 14 residues. Original methodology: Reference gene primer amplification in the assay estimated nucleated cell counts. Clones were sequenced by immunoSEQ multiplex PCR, and TCRdb holds only the in-frame ones, with some missing. V, J and clone size reflect that table, while D and trimming were determined from the DNA. The sample contains approximately 150,000 clones, 80% to 90% of which appear only once. The TCR comes from a man at least 80 years old with acute or convalescent COVID-19. Sequencing was carried out using peripheral blood. The rearrangement links TRBV6-1 to TRBJ2-5; TRBD2 matches 10 bases. CDR3 sequence (DNA): TGTGCCAGCAGTGATCTAGCGGGGGTAGAGACCCAGTACTTC. Amino acid sequence: CASSDLAGVETQYF.